This is a list of T cell receptor beta chains from one sample in a study of blood T cell repertoires in COVID-19. Profiling relied on immunoSEQ multiplex PCR, and the TCRdb table lists in-frame clones only, not all of them. Of 150,000 to 170,000 clones detected, around 79% appear once; the ten largest clones hold around 1.7%. Material for sequencing was peripheral blood. The source of these receptors is a man of 80 years or more with acute or convalescent COVID-19. Each CDR3 is given with its conserved first and last residue. The order of the fields is J gene, CDR3 length, D gene, V gene, clone size, CDR3 protein, CDR3 DNA. D genes are given only for firm matches. The listing skips clone size in some rows; elsewhere it reads once, few, many or a size class.

j_gene: TRBJ2-3; len: 18; d_gene: TRBD2; v_gene: TRBV4-1; abundance: -; CDR3aa: CASSQDRPSGAYTDTQYF; CDR3nt: TGCGCCAGCAGCCAAGATCGTCCTAGCGGGGCGTACACAGATACGCAGTATTTT
j_gene: TRBJ2-3; len: 15; d_gene: TRBD1; v_gene: TRBV5-8; abundance: -; CDR3aa: CASSLQGQGTDTQYF; CDR3nt: TGTGCCAGCAGCTTACAAGGACAGGGGACAGATACGCAGTATTTT
j_gene: TRBJ1-2; len: 13; d_gene: -; v_gene: TRBV19; abundance: -; CDR3aa: CASSIADFYGYTF; CDR3nt: TGTGCCAGTAGTATAGCGGACTTCTATGGCTACACCTTC
j_gene: TRBJ2-6; len: 12; d_gene: -; v_gene: TRBV27; abundance: -; CDR3aa: CASSAGANVLTF; CDR3nt: TGTGCCAGCAGCGCTGGGGCCAACGTCCTGACTTTC
j_gene: TRBJ2-3; len: 16; d_gene: TRBD2; v_gene: TRBV7-2; abundance: -; CDR3aa: CASSGLAGGDTDTQYF; CDR3nt: TGTGCCAGCAGCGGACTAGCGGGGGGCGACACAGATACGCAGTATTTT
j_gene: TRBJ2-1; len: 17; d_gene: TRBD2; v_gene: TRBV11-3; abundance: -; CDR3aa: CASSLEAGGSSYNEQFF; CDR3nt: TGTGCCAGCAGCTTAGAAGCGGGGGGATCCTCCTACAATGAGCAGTTCTTC
j_gene: TRBJ1-6; len: 15; d_gene: -; v_gene: TRBV6-1; abundance: -; CDR3aa: CASSDESSYNSPLHF; CDR3nt: TGTGCCAGCAGTGATGAGAGCTCCTATAATTCACCCCTCCACTTT
j_gene: TRBJ2-5; len: 15; d_gene: TRBD1; v_gene: TRBV25-1; abundance: few; CDR3aa: CASSQGDRELETQYF; CDR3nt: TGTGCCAGCAGCCAGGGTGACAGGGAGTTGGAGACCCAGTACTTC
j_gene: TRBJ2-7; len: 12; d_gene: -; v_gene: TRBV3-1/TRBV3-2; abundance: -; CDR3aa: CASSSFSYEQYF; CDR3nt: TGTGCCAGCAGCTCGTTCTCCTACGAGCAGTACTTC
j_gene: TRBJ1-4; len: 13; d_gene: -; v_gene: TRBV5-6; abundance: -; CDR3aa: CASSEVRNEKLFF; CDR3nt: TGTGCCAGCAGCGAGGTCCGAAATGAAAAACTGTTTTTT
j_gene: TRBJ1-1; len: 16; d_gene: -; v_gene: TRBV4-1; abundance: -; CDR3aa: CASSQDWTAQGKEAFF; CDR3nt: TGCGCCAGCAGCCAAGATTGGACCGCTCAGGGAAAGGAAGCTTTCTTT
j_gene: TRBJ1-2; len: 13; d_gene: -; v_gene: TRBV5-6; abundance: -; CDR3aa: CASSGAGVGGYTF; CDR3nt: TGTGCCAGCAGCGGCGCAGGGGTGGGGGGCTACACCTTC
j_gene: TRBJ2-2; len: 15; d_gene: -; v_gene: TRBV18; abundance: -; CDR3aa: CASSPPTGSTGELFF; CDR3nt: TGTGCCAGCTCCCCGCCAACAGGGAGCACCGGGGAGCTGTTTTTT
j_gene: TRBJ2-5; len: 18; d_gene: TRBD2; v_gene: TRBV7-9; abundance: -; CDR3aa: CASSHQRGVLRSQETQYF; CDR3nt: TGTGCCAGCAGCCATCAGCGGGGGGTCCTAAGGAGTCAAGAGACCCAGTACTTC
j_gene: TRBJ1-1; len: 15; d_gene: -; v_gene: TRBV19; abundance: -; CDR3aa: CASSITGTLNTEAFF; CDR3nt: TGTGCCAGTAGTATCACAGGAACCTTGAACACTGAAGCTTTCTTT
j_gene: TRBJ2-3; len: 15; d_gene: -; v_gene: TRBV5-4; abundance: -; CDR3aa: CASSLVQGSGDTQYF; CDR3nt: TGTGCCAGCAGCTTGGTCCAGGGGAGCGGAGATACGCAGTATTTT
j_gene: TRBJ1-3; len: 16; d_gene: -; v_gene: TRBV5-1; abundance: -; CDR3aa: CASSLSNTGYGNTIYF; CDR3nt: TGCGCCAGCAGCTTGTCTAACACAGGTTACGGAAACACCATATATTTT
j_gene: TRBJ1-6; len: 15; d_gene: TRBD1; v_gene: TRBV10-3; abundance: -; CDR3aa: CAISGTGGSNSPLHF; CDR3nt: TGTGCCATCAGTGGGACAGGGGGTAGTAATTCACCCCTCCACTTT
j_gene: TRBJ2-7; len: 15; d_gene: TRBD2; v_gene: TRBV2; abundance: -; CDR3aa: CASVRTSGGSYEQYF; CDR3nt: TGTGCCAGCGTACGAACTAGCGGGGGGTCCTACGAGCAGTACTTC
j_gene: TRBJ1-3; len: 16; d_gene: -; v_gene: TRBV30; abundance: -; CDR3aa: CAWSPTPLQRGNTIYF; CDR3nt: TGTGCCTGGAGCCCTACACCCCTACAGCGGGGAAACACCATATATTTT
j_gene: TRBJ1-1; len: 16; d_gene: TRBD1; v_gene: TRBV18; abundance: -; CDR3aa: CASSPPAQGAVTEAFF; CDR3nt: TGTGCCAGCTCACCACCGGCCCAGGGGGCGGTCACTGAAGCTTTCTTT
j_gene: TRBJ1-5; len: 16; d_gene: TRBD1; v_gene: TRBV19; abundance: -; CDR3aa: CASSSTGQYSNQPQHF; CDR3nt: TGTGCCAGTAGTTCCACGGGACAGTATAGCAATCAGCCCCAGCATTTT
j_gene: TRBJ1-2; len: 17; d_gene: TRBD1; v_gene: TRBV9; abundance: -; CDR3aa: CASSVGRDRDRRVGYTF; CDR3nt: TGTGCCAGCAGCGTCGGTAGGGACAGGGACCGCCGGGTAGGCTACACCTTC
j_gene: TRBJ1-1; len: 13; d_gene: TRBD1; v_gene: TRBV6-5; abundance: few; CDR3aa: CASSRQGNTEAFF; CDR3nt: TGTGCCAGCAGCCGACAGGGGAACACTGAAGCTTTCTTT
j_gene: TRBJ2-7; len: 12; d_gene: -; v_gene: TRBV7-2; abundance: -; CDR3aa: CASRQGFGEQYF; CDR3nt: TGTGCCAGCCGCCAGGGATTTGGCGAGCAGTACTTC
j_gene: TRBJ2-6; len: 15; d_gene: -; v_gene: TRBV9; abundance: -; CDR3aa: CASSRGASGANVLTF; CDR3nt: TGTGCCAGCAGTCGGGGGGCCTCTGGGGCCAACGTCCTGACTTTC
j_gene: TRBJ1-1; len: 16; d_gene: -; v_gene: TRBV21-1; abundance: few; CDR3aa: CASSKEVGVMNTEAFF; CDR3nt: TGTGCCAGCAGCAAAGAGGTGGGCGTCATGAACACTGAAGCTTTCTTT
j_gene: TRBJ2-1; len: 14; d_gene: TRBD1; v_gene: TRBV29-1; abundance: -; CDR3aa: CSVLGQGGYNEQFF; CDR3nt: TGCAGCGTGCTGGGACAGGGGGGATACAATGAGCAGTTCTTC
j_gene: TRBJ1-2; len: 16; d_gene: -; v_gene: TRBV5-4; abundance: -; CDR3aa: CASSLSSAMEVQGYTF; CDR3nt: TGTGCCAGCAGCTTAAGCTCAGCAATGGAGGTCCAGGGCTACACCTTC
j_gene: TRBJ2-2; len: 16; d_gene: TRBD1; v_gene: TRBV9; abundance: -; CDR3aa: CASSGGTGATTGELFF; CDR3nt: TGTGCCAGCAGCGGGGGGACAGGGGCGACCACCGGGGAGCTGTTTTTT
j_gene: TRBJ1-5; len: 16; d_gene: TRBD1; v_gene: TRBV27; abundance: -; CDR3aa: CASRPGQGLSNQPQHF; CDR3nt: TGTGCCAGCAGACCGGGACAGGGACTTAGCAATCAGCCCCAGCATTTT
j_gene: TRBJ2-1; len: 20; d_gene: -; v_gene: TRBV21-1; abundance: -; CDR3aa: CASSKASGTSGGLSYNEQFF; CDR3nt: TGTGCCAGCAGCAAAGCCTCGGGGACTAGCGGGGGGCTCTCCTACAATGAGCAGTTCTTC
j_gene: TRBJ1-1; len: 14; d_gene: -; v_gene: TRBV6-5; abundance: -; CDR3aa: CASRIYDQATEAFF; CDR3nt: TGTGCCAGCAGAATTTACGACCAGGCCACTGAAGCTTTCTTT
j_gene: TRBJ2-7; len: 13; d_gene: -; v_gene: TRBV29-1; abundance: -; CDR3aa: CSVVWANAYEQYF; CDR3nt: TGCAGCGTTGTATGGGCCAATGCCTACGAGCAGTACTTC
j_gene: TRBJ2-3; len: 15; d_gene: -; v_gene: TRBV5-6; abundance: -; CDR3aa: CASSFGTQSTDTQYF; CDR3nt: TGTGCCAGCAGCTTCGGGACTCAATCCACAGATACGCAGTATTTT
j_gene: TRBJ2-3; len: 15; d_gene: -; v_gene: TRBV9; abundance: -; CDR3aa: CASSVGAGGTDTQYF; CDR3nt: TGTGCCAGCAGCGTAGGGGCGGGTGGCACAGATACGCAGTATTTT
j_gene: TRBJ2-1; len: 17; d_gene: TRBD2; v_gene: TRBV3-1/TRBV3-2; abundance: -; CDR3aa: CASSRPGSSGGAGEQFF; CDR3nt: TGTGCCAGCAGCCGACCCGGGAGTAGCGGGGGGGCCGGGGAGCAGTTCTTC
j_gene: TRBJ2-5; len: 15; d_gene: -; v_gene: TRBV27; abundance: -; CDR3aa: CASSFAGAILGTQYF; CDR3nt: TGTGCCAGCAGTTTCGCGGGGGCTATCCTAGGGACCCAGTACTTC
j_gene: TRBJ1-3; len: 17; d_gene: TRBD1; v_gene: TRBV18; abundance: -; CDR3aa: CASSPWDRGSSGNTIYF; CDR3nt: TGTGCCAGCTCACCCTGGGACAGGGGCTCCTCTGGAAACACCATATATTTT
j_gene: TRBJ1-1; len: 16; d_gene: -; v_gene: TRBV15; abundance: -; CDR3aa: CATSPIMGGRGVRAFF; CDR3nt: TGTGCCACCAGCCCTATCATGGGGGGAAGGGGTGTACGAGCTTTCTTT
j_gene: TRBJ2-1; len: 13; d_gene: -; v_gene: TRBV2; abundance: once; CDR3aa: CASSEGQYNEQFF; CDR3nt: TGTGCCAGCAGTGAAGGACAGTACAATGAGCAGTTCTTC
j_gene: TRBJ2-1; len: 16; d_gene: TRBD1; v_gene: TRBV10-1; abundance: -; CDR3aa: CASSDGQGTSYNEQFF; CDR3nt: TGCGCCAGCAGTGACGGACAGGGGACCTCCTACAATGAGCAGTTCTTC
j_gene: TRBJ1-2; len: 16; d_gene: TRBD1; v_gene: TRBV23-1; abundance: once; CDR3aa: CASSLYQGQGSGGYTF; CDR3nt: TGCGCCAGCAGTCTATACCAGGGACAGGGGAGTGGTGGCTACACCTTC
j_gene: TRBJ2-1; len: 16; d_gene: -; v_gene: TRBV28; abundance: -; CDR3aa: CASSLWSLKSYNEQFF; CDR3nt: TGTGCCAGCAGTTTATGGAGTCTCAAGTCCTACAATGAGCAGTTCTTC
j_gene: TRBJ2-3; len: 14; d_gene: -; v_gene: TRBV18; abundance: -; CDR3aa: CASSPGERTDTQYF; CDR3nt: TGTGCCAGCTCGCCAGGGGAGCGCACAGATACGCAGTATTTT